This is a list of T cell receptor beta chains from one sample in a study of cytomegalovirus exposure and HLA in healthy donors. Sequenced by immunoSEQ multiplex PCR; TCRdb stores in-frame clones only, minus some. Among 150,000 to 200,000 clones listed, around 75% were seen once. The sequenced sample consisted of PBMCs. The receptors originated from a woman in her thirties or forties in good health and CMV-seropositive. Each CDR3 is given with its conserved first and last residue. A D gene is named only where the DNA matches it firmly. The listing skips clone size in some rows; elsewhere it reads once, few, many or a size class.

D,size,V,J,CDR3,DNA
TRBD2,-,TRBV27,TRBJ2-7,CASSSGLAGTFYEQYF,TGTGCCAGCAGTTCGGGACTAGCGGGAACATTCTACGAGCAGTACTTC
-,-,TRBV28,TRBJ1-3,CASTESVTGPTNTIYF,TGTGCCAGCACCGAATCGGTAACAGGGCCTACAAACACCATATATTTT
TRBD1,few,TRBV7-2,TRBJ1-1,CASSPNPSGGRTEAFF,TGTGCCAGCAGTCCTAATCCCTCAGGGGGGAGGACTGAAGCTTTCTTT
TRBD2,-,TRBV7-7,TRBJ2-1,CASSLGTSGISEQFF,TGTGCTAGCAGCCTCGGGACTAGCGGGATAAGTGAGCAGTTCTTC
TRBD1,few,TRBV7-9,TRBJ2-6,CSSSSTDRDPNVLTF,TGTTCCAGCAGCTCGACCGACAGGGACCCCAACGTCCTGACTTTC
-,once,TRBV28,TRBJ2-3,CASSLDLTDTQYF,TGTGCCAGCAGCCTAGACCTCACAGATACGCAGTATTTT
-,few,TRBV28,TRBJ1-3,CASRSNIQNVNTIYF,TGTGCCAGCAGGTCCAACATCCAGAATGTAAACACCATATATTTT
-,few,TRBV6-6,TRBJ1-5,CASSADLPQPQHF,TGTGCCAGCAGTGCCGACTTGCCTCAGCCCCAGCATTTT
-,-,TRBV7-2,TRBJ2-1,CASSFPGAIERRFF,TGTGCCAGCAGCTTCCCAGGGGCTATCGAACGGCGGTTCTTC
TRBD2,few,TRBV5-4,TRBJ2-7,CASSLAGGRFYEQYF,TGTGCCAGCAGCTTGGCGGGAGGGCGTTTTTACGAGCAGTACTTC